This T cell receptor beta chain is from a study of T cell repertoires in cytomegalovirus infection. The wider study: Public TCR beta signatures marked donors with CMV infection and the matching HLA.

The CDR3 totals 16 residues. With V trimmed by 6 bases and J by 6 bases, 12 bases remained unmatched. Germline-derived CDR1 and CDR2 are SGHTA and FQGNSA. TCRdb reprocessed the reads via MiXCR and lists one record per CDR3 protein. The sample includes 370,000 or so distinct CDR3 sequences, 34% of them seen just once. The table lists this clonotype with many counts. Its cognate antigen is unknown. This receptor was obtained from a human donor in good health (CMV status not recorded). Some clones in this sample may be carry-over from other donors' samples. This specimen consisted of cultured PBMCs, obtained from culture after CMV antigen stimulation. The V and J genes are TRBV7-2 and TRBJ2-3; 10 bases are shared with TRBD2. The CDR3 protein is CASRRERTSGPDTQYF. Here the CDR3 DNA reads TGTGCCAGCAGGAGGGAGAGGACTAGCGGACCGGATACGCAGTATTTT.